This T cell receptor beta chain is drawn from a study of blood T cell repertoires in COVID-19 (dated by TCRdb to the early 2020s). Looking at the study overall: Samples covering the acute and convalescent phases of COVID-19 were provided by collaborators in the United States, Italy and Spain. The material from the prospective study consisted of cDNA or gDNA derived from T cells, B-cell-depleted T cells, or PBMCs. Deeply sampled blood TCRbeta repertoires from subjects exposed to, actively infected with, or recovered from COVID-19 were included in the dataset. The repertoires were released in a freely available public database intended as a resource for research on the immune response to SARS-CoV-2. Samples were obtained from the ongoing ImmuneRACE study (first 160 participants) and from 1,254 subjects provided by 6 global collaborators. Sample metadata almost always included a de-identified subject ID, COVID-19 status, age in years and sex. Where HLA class I and class II types were available, the types were taken from metadata supplied by the sample provider, not from assay-based typing.

TCRbeta CDR3 regions were amplified from genomic DNA by means of the immunoSEQ Assay, a bias-controlled multiplex PCR. The published analysis was carried out like this. Within the assay, amplification of reference gene primers was used to estimate how many nucleated cells each sample contained. To quantify the absolute abundance of each unique TCRbeta CDR3 rearrangement, sequence reads were collapsed and filtered. Productive Simpson clonality was computed per sample as the square root of Simpson's diversity index over productive rearrangements. TCRdb retrieved this table from immuneACCESS and kept in-frame rearrangements only. Not all clones are present; in checked studies, unresolved V genes account for under half, and no reason is known for the remainder. The D gene and trimming were derived from the DNA, and the V and J assignments and clone size from that table. This sample gives 250,000 to 350,000 clones in total; about 80% of them show up just once. Approximately 15% of the sample goes to the ten largest clones.

About this clone itself: The antigen it binds to is not known. Base qualities are not at hand, and no much larger clone is one base apart.

Based on the germline V gene, the CDR1 and CDR2 sequences are SGHTA and FQGTGA. V trim: 3 bases; J trim: 9 bases; unmatched bases: 5. Spanning cysteine to phenylalanine, the CDR3 consists of 14 amino acids. The kept DNA is CDR3 alone, 42 bases in frame from the first base. Points the paper makes about the study in general: The amount of clinical and demographic metadata varied by source and participant and was provided uncurated.

In Seattle, one collaborating source enrolled patients while the infection was active and tracked those patients longitudinally over the course of disease. The collaborating institutions used their own protocols to collect whole blood in K2EDTA tubes. For TCRbeta analysis, collaborator samples were shipped as frozen whole blood, as isolated PBMCs, or as DNA extracted from either sample type. Sequencing used peripheral blood. The rearranged segments are TRBV7-3 and TRBJ1-6; 7 middle bases align to TRBD1. This clonotype was obtained from a person aged 70 to 85 with COVID-19, enrolled during active disease. In nucleotide form, the sequence is TGTGCCAGCAGCTTGAGCACAGGGGCTTCACCCCTCCACTTT. Protein translation: CASSLSTGASPLHF.